Following are 17 T cell receptor beta chains from one sample sequenced in a study of blood T cell repertoires in COVID-19. Repertoires were generated with immunoSEQ multiplex PCR, while TCRdb's copy carries only in-frame clones and drops some. The repertoire holds approximately 140,000 clones, around 90% seen once, with 4% in the top ten. The sample was PBMCs or T cells enriched from blood (not recorded which). The receptors were sampled from a woman in her thirties or forties who had been exposed to COVID-19.

The chain has TRBV29-1 and TRBJ2-1; 7 bases fit TRBD1. CDR3 length: 15 amino acids. Trimming removed 4 bases from V and 9 bases from J; junction bases left unmatched: 15. In germline, CDR1 is SQVTM, CDR2 ANQGSEA. CDR3 DNA: TGCAGCGTTGGGTTTGGGTCAGGGGGAAAAGGTGAGCAGTTCTTC. Translation gives CSVGFGSGGKGEQFF.

Notes on this clone: Other DNA sequences in the same sample also yield this CDR3. The V gene is TRBV6-1, the J gene TRBJ1-2; TRBD1 matches 10 bases. CDR3 length equals 14 residues. The V segment lost 0 bases and the J segment 8 bases; nucleotides outside the gene matches: 3. Germline V gene lookup returns CDR1 MNHNS and CDR2 SASEGT. Written as DNA, the CDR3 is TGTGCCAGCAGTGAAGCCGGGACAGGGGAAGGCTACACCTTC. Translating it yields CASSEAGTGEGYTF.

The chain carries TRBV5-1 and TRBJ1-2; 10 bases fit TRBD1. Germline V lookup: CDR1 SGHRS, CDR2 YFSETQ. With V trimmed by 6 bases and J by 4 bases, 15 bases remained unmatched. The CDR3 has 17 amino acids. CDR3 residues: CASNPLTGGKATYGYTF. The CDR3 DNA follows: TGCGCCAGCAACCCATTGACAGGGGGCAAAGCGACCTATGGCTACACCTTC. Variable domain in full (rest from reference TRBV5-1 and TRBJ1-2): KAGVTQTPRYLIKTRGQQVTLSCSPISGHRSVSWYQQTPGQGLQFLFEYFSETQRNKGNFPGRFSGRQFSNSRSEMNVSTLELGDSALYLCASNPLTGGKATYGYTFGSGTRLTVV.

The chain joins TRBV29-1 to TRBJ2-6; D is perhaps TRBD1 (6 bases). The CDR3 is made up of 16 amino acids. V was clipped by 0 bases and J by 0 bases, with 9 bases between them. In germline, CDR1 is SQVTM, CDR2 ANQGSEA. The chain's CDR3 is CSVEEDRHSGANVLTF. DNA for the CDR3: TGCAGCGTTGAAGAGGACAGACACTCTGGGGCCAACGTCCTGACTTTC.

V gene TRBV28 combines with J gene TRBJ1-6; the D is unclear. Trimming took off 5 bases at V and 10 bases at J, with 15 bases between the two ends. The CDR3 extends over 14 amino acids. Germline loops: CDR1 MDHEN, CDR2 SYDVKM. The CDR3 DNA follows: TGTGCCAGCAGTGCCCATGCGGTCGGATCACCCCTCCACTTT. Residues: CASSAHAVGSPLHF.

V is TRBV14 and J is TRBJ1-4; TRBD1 is a possible D gene (5 bases). This CDR3 spans 16 amino acids. Trimming stripped 0 bases from V and 3 bases from J, with 11 bases between. The germline V gene encodes CDR1 SGHDN and CDR2 FVKESK. CDR3 sequence (DNA): TGTGCCAGCAGCCAAGATAGGGGAGGAGCTAATGAAAAACTGTTTTTT. Its protein product is CASSQDRGGANEKLFF. The whole variable domain, filled in from reference TRBV14 and TRBJ1-4, reads EAGVTQFPSHSVIEKGQTVTLRCDPISGHDNLYWYRRVMGKEIKFLLHFVKESKQDESGMPNNRFLAERTGGTYSTLKVQPAELEDSGVYFCASSQDRGGANEKLFFGSGTQLSVL.

In its sample, this clone was seen a few times. The chain has TRBV28 and TRBJ2-7, with D possibly being TRBD2 (6 bases). This CDR3 is built from 14 residues. Germline values: CDR1 MDHEN, CDR2 SYDVKM. The V and J ends lost 5 bases and 2 bases respectively, with 13 bases between them. The CDR3 spells CASSLGGVTYEQYF. For the CDR3, the DNA is TGTGCCAGCAGTCTAGGCGGGGTAACCTACGAGCAGTACTTC.

V is TRBV6-2 or TRBV6-3 and J is TRBJ1-1; maybe TRBD1 (5 bases). The V gene's germline CDR1 is MNHEY and CDR2 SVGEGT. V was trimmed by 6 bases and J by 7 bases, leaving 12 bases between them. The CDR3 consists of 12 residues. The CDR3 region is CASSRDRYEAFF. CDR3 in DNA: TGTGCCAGCAGCCGAGACAGATATGAAGCTTTCTTT.

This sequence joins TRBV3-1 (or the pseudogene TRBV3-2) and TRBJ2-7; 8 bases align to TRBD1. The trim removed 4 bases at V and 4 bases at J, leaving 3 bases unmatched. The germline V gene encodes CDR1 LGHDT and CDR2 YNNKEL (reference sequence). CDR3 length equals 13 residues. The CDR3, as DNA: TGTGCCAGCAGCCCCTGGACAGGGTACGAGCAGTACTTC. It codes for CASSPWTGYEQYF.

The genes are TRBV7-2 and TRBJ1-2; D is uncertain. V lost 3 bases, J lost 2 bases, and 10 bases lay in between. Germline V gene sequence: CDR1 SGHTA, CDR2 FQGNSA. The CDR3 covers 14 residues. The CDR3 protein is CASSLAEENYGYTF. DNA for the CDR3: TGTGCCAGCAGCTTGGCGGAAGAGAACTATGGCTACACCTTC.

V and J are TRBV13 and TRBJ1-6; TRBD1 might be the D (5 bases). Trimming pared 5 bases from V and 9 bases from J, leaving 14 bases between. The CDR3 extends over 14 amino acids. In germline, CDR1 is PRHDT, CDR2 FYEKMQ (reference sequence). The CDR3 nucleotides are TGTGCCAGCAGCGGGGACGGGGGAGGTTCACCCCTCCACTTT. Translation: CASSGDGGGSPLHF.

The V call is TRBV27, the J call TRBJ1-1; tentative D call: TRBD1 (5 bases). Germline V gene data show CDR1 as MNHEY and CDR2 as SMNVEV (reference sequence). V was clipped by 7 bases and J by 1 base, with 13 bases between them. The CDR3 has 14 amino acids. CDR3 region: CASTTGVPNTEAFF. The CDR3 DNA follows: TGTGCCAGCACCACAGGCGTCCCGAACACTGAAGCTTTCTTT.

V and J are TRBV21-1 and TRBJ2-5; TRBD2, as called in the table, went unchecked against the DNA. TRBV21-1 has pseudogene status. The CDR3 contains 18 residues. The CDR3 loop reads CASSKFRVRELFQETQYF. The CDR3 DNA reads as TGTGCCAGCAGCAAATTTCGGGTACGGGAATTGTTCCAAGAGACCCAGTACTTC.

The chain links TRBV19 to TRBJ2-1; D might be TRBD1 (6 bases). Germline V lookup: CDR1 LNHDA, CDR2 SQIVND (reference sequence). Trimming removed 3 bases at V and 6 bases at J, with 12 bases between. The CDR3 has 14 residues. The chain's CDR3 is CASSIMGRGNEQFF. In nucleotides, the CDR3 is TGTGCCAGTAGTATTATGGGCAGGGGCAATGAGCAGTTCTTC.

This chain joins TRBV7-9 and TRBJ1-4, with D possibly matching TRBD1 (5 bases). The germline V gene has CDR1 SEHNR and CDR2 FQNEAQ (reference sequence). The CDR3 extends over 18 amino acids. Trimming left V 2 bases short and J 0 bases short, with 16 bases between. CDR3 region: CASSLRGPTKTTNEKLFF. CDR3 DNA: TGTGCCAGCAGCTTAAGGGGTCCCACCAAAACAACTAATGAAAAACTGTTTTTT.

The chain is built from TRBV5-1 and TRBJ1-1, with D unresolved. The germline CDR1 and CDR2 sequences are SGHRS and YFSETQ. V was pared by 4 bases and J by 3 bases, with 19 bases between. There are 16 residues in the CDR3. CDR3 DNA: TGCGCCAGCAGCCTCGGTCGGGGATTGGCGCACACTGAAGCTTTCTTT. It specifies CASSLGRGLAHTEAFF.

The J gene is TRBJ2-2, the V gene TRBV7-2, with 12 bases fitting TRBD1. Germline V CDR1 and CDR2: SGHTA, FQGNSA. V lost 4 bases, J lost 6 bases, and 3 bases stayed unmatched. The CDR3 has 15 amino acids. CDR3 sequence: CASSSRDRGPGELFF. CDR3 DNA sequence: TGTGCCAGCAGCTCCCGGGACAGGGGGCCCGGGGAGCTGTTTTTT.